Shown below are 9 T cell receptor beta chains from a single sample sequenced in a study of blood T cell repertoires in COVID-19. Measured with immunoSEQ multiplex PCR; TCRdb has only the in-frame clones, and not every one. The repertoire includes around 160,000 clones, roughly four fifths of them detected once, and 8% to 13% sits in the top ten. Source material: peripheral blood. The receptors were sampled from a man in his sixties with active or convalescent COVID-19.

V usage is TRBV27 and J usage is TRBJ2-3; TRBD2 agrees at 15 bases. Trimming took 3 bases from V and 4 from J; bases not matched to a gene: 5. The CDR3 has 17 residues. Looked up from germline, CDR1 is MNHEY and CDR2 is SMNVEV (reference sequence). Here the CDR3 DNA reads TGTGCCAGCAGTTTCACGGGACTAGCGGGAGGCTCAGATACGCAGTATTTT. Amino acid sequence: CASSFTGLAGGSDTQYF.

The genes are TRBV24-1 and TRBJ2-3; possibly TRBD2 for D (5 bases). Looked up from germline, CDR1 is KGHDR and CDR2 is SFDVKD. The CDR3 covers 13 residues. Trimming cost V 1 base and J 5 bases, with 6 bases left between them. In nucleotides, the CDR3 is TGTGCCACCAGTGATTTTGGAGGAGATACGCAGTATTTT. It is translated as CATSDFGGDTQYF.

The rearrangement uses TRBV10-3 and TRBJ1-2; maybe TRBD1 (5 bases). Germline V CDR1 and CDR2: ENHRY, SYGVKD. The CDR3 is 12 residues long. The V gene lost 5 bases and the J gene lost 8 bases, with 12 bases spanning the gap. CDR3 nucleotide sequence: TGTGCCATCAGTAGTTCCAGGGTAGGCTACACCTTC. Its protein product is CAISSSRVGYTF.

This chain uses TRBV5-1 with TRBJ2-5; D is unclear. Per germline, CDR1 SGHRS and CDR2 YFSETQ. V was pared by 2 bases and J by 3 bases, with 8 bases between. The CDR3 runs 13 residues. The CDR3 bases are TGCGCCAGCAGCTTACGGGTAAAAGAGACCCAGTACTTC. Translation: CASSLRVKETQYF.

The rearrangement uses TRBV10-1 and TRBJ2-4; 7 nucleotides align to TRBD1. Trimming at V came to 3 bases and at J to 2 bases, leaving 4 bases not matched to a gene. Germline V lookup: CDR1 WNHNN, CDR2 SYGVQD (reference sequence). CDR3 size: 15 residues. In nucleotides, the CDR3 is TGCGCCAGCAGTGACCAGACAGGGTCCAAAAACATTCAGTACTTC. The encoded protein is CASSDQTGSKNIQYF.

The V call is TRBV6-1, the J call TRBJ2-7, with 9 bases matching TRBD1. Germline lookup yields CDR1 MNHNS and CDR2 SASEGT. V shed 3 bases, J shed 4 bases, and the junction held 7 bases outside the gene matches. This CDR3 contains 15 residues. The chain's CDR3 is CASSEGQGPVYEQYF. CDR3 in DNA: TGTGCCAGCAGTGAGGGACAGGGTCCGGTGTACGAGCAGTACTTC.

This clone was found a few times. The gene calls are TRBV2 and TRBJ1-2; TRBD1 agrees at 9 bases. Germline CDR1 is SNHLY and CDR2 is FYNNEI. V lost 6 bases, J lost 2 bases, and 4 bases stayed unmatched. The length of the CDR3 is 14 residues. This chain's CDR3 is CASSDRGWNYGYTF. The CDR3 DNA sequence: TGTGCCAGCAGCGACAGGGGGTGGAACTATGGCTACACCTTC.

This clone has a handful of counts. This chain uses TRBV2 with TRBJ1-2, with D possibly TRBD1 on 5 matching bases. Trimming pared 2 bases from V and 4 bases from J, leaving 14 bases between. Germline V gene sequence: CDR1 SNHLY, CDR2 FYNNEI. The CDR3 runs to 15 residues. The CDR3 spells CASSERQPFIYGYTF. DNA of the CDR3: TGTGCCAGCAGTGAAAGACAGCCTTTTATCTATGGCTACACCTTC.

This chain uses TRBV24-1 with TRBJ1-5; maybe TRBD1 (6 bases). Germline V gene data show CDR1 as KGHDR and CDR2 as SFDVKD. The CDR3 covers 14 residues. Between the trimmed V and J ends, which lost 4 bases and 6 bases, there was a span of 12 bases. CDR3 nucleotides: TGTGCCACCAGTGAAAATAGGGGGACTCAGCCCCAGCATTTT. It codes for CATSENRGTQPQHF.